This T cell receptor (beta chain) was identified during a study of tumor-infiltrating lymphocytes in oesophageal squamous cell carcinoma. J was trimmed by 10 bases and V by 5 bases; bases with no gene match: 11. The CDR3 has 14 residues. Germline CDR1 SGHTA, CDR2 FQGNSA. This clonotype came up once. A much larger clone sits a single nucleotide away, making a read error possible. TCRdb used MiXCR to reprocess the PCR reads, holding one entry per CDR3 protein. This sample carries roughly 20,000 distinct CDR3 sequences, approximately 38% of them seen once, and the ten largest clones take around two fifths.

This chain links TRBV7-2 with TRBJ2-1; 7 nucleotides line up with TRBD1. The source of this sequence is a male donor with esophageal squamous cell carcinoma. Source material: esophageal tumor tissue. CDR3 bases: TGTGCCAGCAGCCGGGACAGAATTTCCGACGAGCAGTTCTTC. Its protein is CASSRDRISDEQFF.